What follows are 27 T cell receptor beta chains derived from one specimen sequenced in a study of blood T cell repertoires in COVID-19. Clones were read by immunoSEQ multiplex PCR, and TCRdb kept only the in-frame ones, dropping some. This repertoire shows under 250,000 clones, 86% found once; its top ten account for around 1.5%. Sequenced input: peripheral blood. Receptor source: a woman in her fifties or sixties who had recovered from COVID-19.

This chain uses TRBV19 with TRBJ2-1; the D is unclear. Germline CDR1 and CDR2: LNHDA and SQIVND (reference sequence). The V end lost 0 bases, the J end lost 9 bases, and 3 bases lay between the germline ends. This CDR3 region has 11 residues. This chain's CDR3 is CASSIEAEQFF. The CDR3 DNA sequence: TGTGCCAGTAGTATAGAGGCTGAGCAGTTCTTC.

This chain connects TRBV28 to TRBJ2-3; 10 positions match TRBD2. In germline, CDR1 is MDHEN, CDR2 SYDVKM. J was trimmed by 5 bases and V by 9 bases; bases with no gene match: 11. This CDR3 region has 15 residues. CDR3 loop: CASKGPAGGQDTQYF. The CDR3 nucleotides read TGTGCCAGTAAGGGGCCAGCGGGGGGGCAAGATACGCAGTATTTT.

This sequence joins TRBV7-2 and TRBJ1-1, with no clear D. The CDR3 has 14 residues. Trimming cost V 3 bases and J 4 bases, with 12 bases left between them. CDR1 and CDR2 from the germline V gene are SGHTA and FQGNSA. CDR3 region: CASSLTEASTEAFF. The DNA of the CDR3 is TGTGCCAGCAGCTTGACGGAGGCAAGCACTGAAGCTTTCTTT.

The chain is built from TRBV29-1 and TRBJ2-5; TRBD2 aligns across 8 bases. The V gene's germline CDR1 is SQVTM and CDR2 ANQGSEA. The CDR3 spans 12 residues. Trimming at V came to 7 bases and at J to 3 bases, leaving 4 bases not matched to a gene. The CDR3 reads CSALAVEETQYF. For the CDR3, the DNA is TGCAGCGCACTAGCGGTAGAAGAGACCCAGTACTTC.

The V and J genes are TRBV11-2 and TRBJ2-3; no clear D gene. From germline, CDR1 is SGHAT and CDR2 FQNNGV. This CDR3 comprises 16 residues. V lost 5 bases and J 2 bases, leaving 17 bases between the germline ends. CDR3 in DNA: TGTGCCAGCAGCCCTTCCGCTAAACCCTACACAGATACGCAGTATTTT. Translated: CASSPSAKPYTDTQYF.

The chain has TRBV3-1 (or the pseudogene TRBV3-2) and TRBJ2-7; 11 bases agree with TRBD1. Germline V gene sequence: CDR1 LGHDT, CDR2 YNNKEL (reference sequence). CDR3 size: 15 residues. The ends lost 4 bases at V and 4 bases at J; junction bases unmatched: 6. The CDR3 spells CASSPGGTGGYEQYF. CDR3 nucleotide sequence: TGTGCCAGCAGCCCCGGTGGGACAGGGGGATACGAGCAGTACTTC.

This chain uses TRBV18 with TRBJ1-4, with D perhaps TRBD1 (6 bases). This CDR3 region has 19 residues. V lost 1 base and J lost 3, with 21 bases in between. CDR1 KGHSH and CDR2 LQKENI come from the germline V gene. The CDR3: CASSPLMTSGVRANEKLFF. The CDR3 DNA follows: TGTGCCAGCTCACCACTAATGACCTCAGGGGTTCGAGCTAATGAAAAACTGTTTTTT.

CDR3 in amino acids: CASSLGLAIPIATDTQYF. The DNA of the CDR3 is TGTGCCAGTAGTCTTGGACTAGCGATCCCCATAGCAACAGATACGCAGTATTTT. This rearrangement joins TRBV19 to TRBJ2-3, with 9 positions matching TRBD2. The CDR3 is 18 amino acids. V lost 5 bases and J lost 3; bases outside the gene matches: 15. Per germline, CDR1 LNHDA and CDR2 SQIVND (reference sequence).

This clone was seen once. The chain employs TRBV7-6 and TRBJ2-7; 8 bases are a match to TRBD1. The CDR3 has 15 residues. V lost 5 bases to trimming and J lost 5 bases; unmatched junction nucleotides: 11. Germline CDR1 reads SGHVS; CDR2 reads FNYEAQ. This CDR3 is CASSPSPGQGHEQYF. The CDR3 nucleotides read TGTGCCAGCAGCCCTAGCCCCGGACAGGGTCACGAGCAGTACTTC.

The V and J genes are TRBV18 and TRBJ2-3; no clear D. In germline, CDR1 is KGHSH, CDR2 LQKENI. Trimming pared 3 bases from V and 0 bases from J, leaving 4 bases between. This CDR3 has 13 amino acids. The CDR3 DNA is TGTGCCAGCTCACCCCTTAGCACAGATACGCAGTATTTT. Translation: CASSPLSTDTQYF.

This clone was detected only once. DNA of the CDR3: TGTGCCAGCAGCTTAACAGGGGGTTCCATTCAGTACTTC. This sequence encodes CASSLTGGSIQYF. This sequence joins TRBV7-3 and TRBJ2-4; D might be TRBD1 (6 bases). From germline, CDR1 is SGHTA and CDR2 FQGTGA. This CDR3 spans 13 amino acids. The germline V and J ends were trimmed by 0 bases and 9 bases, with 9 bases remaining between them. Using reference TRBV7-3 and TRBJ2-4 for the parts outside the CDR3, the full variable domain is GAGVSQTPSNKVTEKGKYVELRCDPISGHTALYWYRQSLGQGPEFLIYFQGTGAADDSGLPNDRFFAVRPEGSVSTLKIQRTERGDSAVYLCASSLTGGSIQYFGAGTRLSVL.

The CDR3 nucleotides are TGTGCCAGCAGCAGTGAGCGGGGGGGCCTGGAGACCCAGTACTTC. Amino acid sequence: CASSSERGGLETQYF. The chain has TRBV6-2 or TRBV6-3 and TRBJ2-5; 10 positions agree with TRBD2. Losses at the gene ends were 6 bases for V and 5 bases for J; bases not matched to a gene: 9. Germline V lookup: CDR1 MNHEY, CDR2 SVGEGT. The CDR3 totals 15 residues.

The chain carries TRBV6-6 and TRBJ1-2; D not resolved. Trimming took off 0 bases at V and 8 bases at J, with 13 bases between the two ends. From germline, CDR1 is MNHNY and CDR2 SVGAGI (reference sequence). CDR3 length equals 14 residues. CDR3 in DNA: TGTGCCAGCAGTTACTCGAGAGGGTTTGAGGGCTACACCTTC. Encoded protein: CASSYSRGFEGYTF.

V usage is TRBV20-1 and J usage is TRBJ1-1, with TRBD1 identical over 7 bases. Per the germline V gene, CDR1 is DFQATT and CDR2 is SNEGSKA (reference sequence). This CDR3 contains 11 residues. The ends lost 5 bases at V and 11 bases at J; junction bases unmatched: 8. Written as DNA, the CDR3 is TGCAGTGCTGAATTACAGGGGCTGGCTTTCTTT. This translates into CSAELQGLAFF.

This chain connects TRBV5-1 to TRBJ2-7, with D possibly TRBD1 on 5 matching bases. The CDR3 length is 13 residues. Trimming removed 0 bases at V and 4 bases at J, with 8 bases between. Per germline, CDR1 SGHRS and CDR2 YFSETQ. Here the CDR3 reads CASSLATAYEQYF. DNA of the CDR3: TGCGCCAGCAGCTTGGCGACAGCATACGAGCAGTACTTC.

CDR3 sequence (DNA): TGTGCCAGCAGTTTCAGGGCCTATGGCTACACCTTC. The encoded protein is CASSFRAYGYTF. This chain connects TRBV28 to TRBJ1-2, with D possibly being TRBD1 (5 bases). This CDR3 contains 12 residues. Trimming took off 3 bases at V and 4 bases at J, with 6 bases between the two ends. Germline CDR1 and CDR2: MDHEN and SYDVKM.

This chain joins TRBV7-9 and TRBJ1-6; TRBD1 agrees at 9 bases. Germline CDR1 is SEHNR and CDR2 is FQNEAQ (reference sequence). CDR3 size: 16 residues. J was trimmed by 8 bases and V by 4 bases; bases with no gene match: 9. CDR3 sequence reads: CASSSSDRGDYSPLHF. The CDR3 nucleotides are TGTGCCAGCAGCTCTTCCGACAGGGGGGATTATTCACCCCTCCACTTT.

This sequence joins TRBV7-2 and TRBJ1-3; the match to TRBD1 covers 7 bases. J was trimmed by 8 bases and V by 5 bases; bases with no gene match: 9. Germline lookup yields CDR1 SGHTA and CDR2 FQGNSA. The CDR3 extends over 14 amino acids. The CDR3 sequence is CASSPYRGRDTIYF. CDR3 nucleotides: TGTGCCAGCAGCCCCTACAGGGGTCGCGACACCATATATTTT.

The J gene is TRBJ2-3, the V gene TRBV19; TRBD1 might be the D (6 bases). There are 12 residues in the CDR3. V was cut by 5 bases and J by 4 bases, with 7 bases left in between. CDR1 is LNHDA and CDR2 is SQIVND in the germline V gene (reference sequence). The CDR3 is CASSSGADTQYF. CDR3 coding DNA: TGTGCCAGTAGTTCAGGGGCAGATACGCAGTATTTT.

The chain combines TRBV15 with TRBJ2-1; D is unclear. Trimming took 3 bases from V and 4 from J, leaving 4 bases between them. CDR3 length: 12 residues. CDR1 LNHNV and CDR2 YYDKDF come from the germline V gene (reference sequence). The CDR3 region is CATSSGYNEQFF. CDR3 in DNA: TGTGCCACCAGCAGCGGTTACAATGAGCAGTTCTTC.

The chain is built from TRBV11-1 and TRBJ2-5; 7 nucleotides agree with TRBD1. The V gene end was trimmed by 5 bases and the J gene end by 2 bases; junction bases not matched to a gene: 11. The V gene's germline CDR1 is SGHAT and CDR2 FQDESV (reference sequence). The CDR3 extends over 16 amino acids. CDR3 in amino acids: CASSPPLDRIQETQYF. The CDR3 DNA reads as TGTGCCAGCAGCCCCCCTTTGGACAGGATACAAGAGACCCAGTACTTC.

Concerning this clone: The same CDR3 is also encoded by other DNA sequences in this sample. The CDR3 DNA reads as TGCAGTGCTACCGTCTCCTACGAGCAGTACTTC. Protein: CSATVSYEQYF. The rearrangement uses TRBV20-1 and TRBJ2-7; the D is unclear. Trimming took off 4 bases at V and 0 bases at J, with 4 bases between the two ends. Germline V CDR1 and CDR2: DFQATT, SNEGSKA (reference sequence). This CDR3 contains 11 residues.

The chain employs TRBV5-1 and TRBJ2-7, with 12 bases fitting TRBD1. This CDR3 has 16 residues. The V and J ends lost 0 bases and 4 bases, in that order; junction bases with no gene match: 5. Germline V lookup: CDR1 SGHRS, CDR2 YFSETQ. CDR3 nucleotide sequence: TGCGCCAGCAGCTTGGCCCCGGGACAGGGGGCTTACGAGCAGTACTTC. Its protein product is CASSLAPGQGAYEQYF.

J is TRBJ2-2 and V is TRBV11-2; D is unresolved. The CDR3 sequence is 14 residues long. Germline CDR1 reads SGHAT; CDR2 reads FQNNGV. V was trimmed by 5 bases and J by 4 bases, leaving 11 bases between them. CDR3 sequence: CASSNAPGTGELFF. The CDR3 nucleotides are TGTGCCAGCAGCAACGCTCCGGGCACCGGGGAGCTGTTTTTT.

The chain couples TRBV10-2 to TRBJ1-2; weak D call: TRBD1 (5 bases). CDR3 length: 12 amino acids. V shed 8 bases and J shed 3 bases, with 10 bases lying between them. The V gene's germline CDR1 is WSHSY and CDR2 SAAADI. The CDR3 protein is CASAGVDYGYTF. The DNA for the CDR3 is TGCGCCAGCGCGGGGGTGGACTATGGCTACACCTTC.

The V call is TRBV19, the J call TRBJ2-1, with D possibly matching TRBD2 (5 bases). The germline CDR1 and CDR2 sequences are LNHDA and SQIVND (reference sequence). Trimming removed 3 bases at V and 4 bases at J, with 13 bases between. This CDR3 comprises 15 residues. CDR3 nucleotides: TGTGCCAGTAGTATGATAGGCGGGCAGTACAATGAGCAGTTCTTC. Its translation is CASSMIGGQYNEQFF.

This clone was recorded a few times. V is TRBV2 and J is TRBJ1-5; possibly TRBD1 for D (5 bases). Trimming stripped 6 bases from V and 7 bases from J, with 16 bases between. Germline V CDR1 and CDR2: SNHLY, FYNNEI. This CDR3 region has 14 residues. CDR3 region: CASSLDGGRQPQHF. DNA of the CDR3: TGTGCCAGCAGCCTGGACGGGGGAAGGCAGCCCCAGCATTTT.